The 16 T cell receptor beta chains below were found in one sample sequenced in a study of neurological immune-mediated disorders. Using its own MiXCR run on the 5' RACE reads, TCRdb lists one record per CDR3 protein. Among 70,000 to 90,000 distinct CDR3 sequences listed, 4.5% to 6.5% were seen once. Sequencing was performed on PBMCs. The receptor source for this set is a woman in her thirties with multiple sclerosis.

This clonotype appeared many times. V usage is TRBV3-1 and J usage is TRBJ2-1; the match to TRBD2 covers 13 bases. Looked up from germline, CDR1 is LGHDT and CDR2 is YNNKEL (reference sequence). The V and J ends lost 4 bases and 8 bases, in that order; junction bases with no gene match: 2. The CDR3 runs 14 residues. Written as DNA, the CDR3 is TGTGCCAGCAGCCCTACTAGCGGGAGGGATGAGCAGTTCTTC. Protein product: CASSPTSGRDEQFF.

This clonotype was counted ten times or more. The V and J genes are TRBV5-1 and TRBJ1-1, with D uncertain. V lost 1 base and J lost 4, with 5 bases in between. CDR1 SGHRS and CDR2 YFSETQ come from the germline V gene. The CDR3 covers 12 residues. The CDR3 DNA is TGCGCCAGCAGCTTGACGGGCACTGAAGCTTTCTTT. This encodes CASSLTGTEAFF.

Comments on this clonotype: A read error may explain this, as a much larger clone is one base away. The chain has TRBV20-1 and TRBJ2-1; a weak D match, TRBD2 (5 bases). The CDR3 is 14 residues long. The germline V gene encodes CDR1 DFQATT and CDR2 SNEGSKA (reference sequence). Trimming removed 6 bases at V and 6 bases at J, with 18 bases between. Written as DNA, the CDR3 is TGCAGTGCGTCCGGGCCAAGTGGAGGCAATGAGCAGTTCTTC. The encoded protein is CSASGPSGGNEQFF.

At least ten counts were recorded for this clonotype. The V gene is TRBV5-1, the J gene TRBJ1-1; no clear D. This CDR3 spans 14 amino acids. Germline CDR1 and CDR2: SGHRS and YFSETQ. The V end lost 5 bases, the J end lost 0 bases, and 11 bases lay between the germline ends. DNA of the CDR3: TGCGCCAGCAGAACCGACACAATGAACACTGAAGCTTTCTTT. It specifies CASRTDTMNTEAFF.

This CDR3 reads CSANSGKRSYNEQFF. The CDR3, as DNA: TGCAGTGCCAACAGCGGGAAACGCTCCTACAATGAGCAGTTCTTC. The chain joins TRBV20-1 to TRBJ2-1; TRBD2 aligns across 7 bases. Losses at the gene ends were 6 bases for V and 0 bases for J; bases not matched to a gene: 8. The CDR3 loop spans 15 amino acids. Germline V CDR1 and CDR2: DFQATT, SNEGSKA (reference sequence).

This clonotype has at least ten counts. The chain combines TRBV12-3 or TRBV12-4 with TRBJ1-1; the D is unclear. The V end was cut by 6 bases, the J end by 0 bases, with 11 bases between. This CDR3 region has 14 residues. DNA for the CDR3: TGTGCCAGCAGCGTCGGTAGCTTGAACACTGAAGCTTTCTTT. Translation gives CASSVGSLNTEAFF.

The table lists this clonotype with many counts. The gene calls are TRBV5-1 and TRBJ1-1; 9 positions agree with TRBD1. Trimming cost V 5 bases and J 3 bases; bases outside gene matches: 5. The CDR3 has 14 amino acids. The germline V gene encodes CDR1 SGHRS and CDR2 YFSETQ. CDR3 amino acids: CASRSNRGHTEAFF. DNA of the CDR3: TGCGCCAGCAGGAGCAACAGGGGGCACACTGAAGCTTTCTTT.

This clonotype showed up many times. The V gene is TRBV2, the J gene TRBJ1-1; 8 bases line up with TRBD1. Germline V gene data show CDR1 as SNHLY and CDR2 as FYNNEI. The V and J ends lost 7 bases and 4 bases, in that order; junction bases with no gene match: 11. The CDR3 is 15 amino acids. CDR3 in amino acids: CASIPTGGRATEAFF. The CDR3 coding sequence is TGTGCCAGCATTCCTACAGGGGGACGGGCCACTGAAGCTTTCTTT.

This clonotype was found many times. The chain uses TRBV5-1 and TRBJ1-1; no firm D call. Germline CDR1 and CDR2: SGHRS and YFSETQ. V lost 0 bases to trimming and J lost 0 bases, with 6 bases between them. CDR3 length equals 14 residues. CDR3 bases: TGCGCCAGCAGCTTGGCGGCGATGAACACTGAAGCTTTCTTT. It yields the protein CASSLAAMNTEAFF.

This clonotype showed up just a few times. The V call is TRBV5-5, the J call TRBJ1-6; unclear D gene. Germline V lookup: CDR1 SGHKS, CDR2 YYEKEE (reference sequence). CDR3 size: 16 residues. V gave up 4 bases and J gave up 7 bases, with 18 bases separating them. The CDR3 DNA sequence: TGTGCCAGCAGCGGGCGGCCCGAGGGAAGGAATTCACCCCTCCACTTT. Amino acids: CASSGRPEGRNSPLHF.

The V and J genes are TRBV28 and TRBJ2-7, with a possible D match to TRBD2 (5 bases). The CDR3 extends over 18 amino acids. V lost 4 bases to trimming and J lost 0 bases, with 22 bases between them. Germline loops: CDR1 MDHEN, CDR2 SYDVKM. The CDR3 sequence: CASSSTPPFSVSSYEQYF. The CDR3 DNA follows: TGTGCCAGCAGTTCCACACCCCCTTTTAGCGTGAGCTCCTACGAGCAGTACTTC.

CDR3 sequence: CASSPGRGALTDTQYF. DNA of the CDR3: TGTGCCAGCAGTCCCGGACGCGGGGCTCTCACAGATACGCAGTATTTT. The J gene is TRBJ2-3, the V gene TRBV12-3 or TRBV12-4, with D tentatively TRBD2 (6 bases). The germline V and J ends were trimmed by 5 bases and 2 bases, with 17 bases remaining between them. The CDR3 extends over 16 amino acids.

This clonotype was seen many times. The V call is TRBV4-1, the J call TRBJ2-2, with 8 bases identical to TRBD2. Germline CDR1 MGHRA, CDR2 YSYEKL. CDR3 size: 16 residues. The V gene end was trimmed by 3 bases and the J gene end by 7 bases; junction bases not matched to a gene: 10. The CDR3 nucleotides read TGCGCCAGCAGCCACACCGGGGGGGCTGAGGTCGGGGAGCTGTTTTTT. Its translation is CASSHTGGAEVGELFF.

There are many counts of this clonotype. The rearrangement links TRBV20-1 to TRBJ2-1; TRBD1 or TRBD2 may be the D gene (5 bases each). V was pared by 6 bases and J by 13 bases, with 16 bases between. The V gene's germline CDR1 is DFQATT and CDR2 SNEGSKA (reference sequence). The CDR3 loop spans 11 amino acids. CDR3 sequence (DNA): TGCAGTGCAGGGGACGCCTCCTTACAGTTCTTC. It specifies CSAGDASLQFF.

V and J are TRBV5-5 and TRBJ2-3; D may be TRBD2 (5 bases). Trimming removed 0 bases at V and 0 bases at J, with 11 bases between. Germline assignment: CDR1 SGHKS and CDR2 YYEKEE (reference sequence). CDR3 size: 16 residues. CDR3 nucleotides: TGTGCCAGCAGCTTGGCCGGAGGTAGAAGCACAGATACGCAGTATTTT. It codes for CASSLAGGRSTDTQYF. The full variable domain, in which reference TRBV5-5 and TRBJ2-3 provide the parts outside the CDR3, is DAGVTQSPTHLIKTRGQQVTLRCSPISGHKSVSWYQQVLGQGPQFIFQYYEKEERGRGNFPDRFSARQFPNYSSELNVNALLLGDSALYLCASSLAGGRSTDTQYFGPGTRLTVL.

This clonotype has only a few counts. CDR3 region: CASSLDSPYEQYF. CDR3 sequence (DNA): TGTGCCAGCAGCTTGGACTCCCCCTACGAGCAGTACTTC. V and J are TRBV7-2 and TRBJ2-7; TRBD2 is a possible D gene (5 bases). V dropped 3 bases and J dropped 2 bases, with 8 bases sitting between them. This CDR3 spans 13 amino acids. Germline V lookup: CDR1 SGHTA, CDR2 FQGNSA. Using reference TRBV7-2 and TRBJ2-7 for the parts outside the CDR3, the full variable domain is GAGVSQSPSNKVTEKGKDVELRCDPISGHTALYWYRQSLGQGLEFLIYFQGNSAPDKSGLPSDRFSAERTGGSVSTLTIQRTQQEDSAVYLCASSLDSPYEQYFGPGTRLTVT.